The 15 T cell receptor beta chains below all came from one sample that was sequenced in a study of technical replicates of blood from a handful of donors. The protocol was immunoSEQ multiplex PCR, while the TCRdb copy is restricted to in-frame clones and leaves out a portion. The profile covers fewer than 60,000 clones, with approximately 90% appearing a single time and about 3.7% taken by the ten largest. The sample was PBMCs. The receptors stem from a human donor in good health. Some clones in this sample may be carry-over from other donors' samples.

J is TRBJ2-7 and V is TRBV5-1, with 8 bases aligning to TRBD1. Germline V gives CDR1 SGHRS, CDR2 YFSETQ. V lost 0 bases to trimming and J lost 0 bases; unmatched junction nucleotides: 5. This CDR3 region has 16 residues. The CDR3 is CASSLAWTGSSYEQYF. For the CDR3, the DNA is TGCGCCAGCAGCTTGGCCTGGACAGGGAGCTCCTACGAGCAGTACTTC.

The count of this clone is one. This chain joins TRBV29-1 and TRBJ2-5; 8 bases are a match to TRBD2. Germline CDR1 and CDR2: SQVTM and ANQGSEA. This CDR3 is built from 13 residues. V trimming: 5 bases; J trimming: 2 bases; junction bases outside the gene matches: 4. The CDR3, as DNA: TGCAGCGTTCGGCGGGGGGCTCAAGAGACCCAGTACTTC. Translating it yields CSVRRGAQETQYF.

The chain uses TRBV7-8 and TRBJ2-7, with 7 bases matching TRBD2. CDR1 and CDR2 from the germline V gene are SGHVS and FQNEAQ. This CDR3 is 15 amino acids long. V was pared by 2 bases and J by 6 bases, with 10 bases of the junction left unmatched. Here the CDR3 reads CASSLTSGVGFEQYF. The CDR3 nucleotides are TGTGCCAGCAGCTTAACCAGCGGGGTAGGGTTCGAGCAGTACTTC. Using reference TRBV7-8 and TRBJ2-7 for the parts outside the CDR3, the full variable domain is GAGVSQSPRYKVAKRGQDVALRCDPISGHVSLFWYQQALGQGPEFLTYFQNEAQLDKSGLPSDRFFAERPEGSVSTLKIQRTQQEDSAVYLCASSLTSGVGFEQYFGPGTRLTVT.

The chain employs TRBV19 and TRBJ2-1, with 8 bases fitting TRBD2. The CDR3 consists of 16 residues. The germline gives CDR1 LNHDA, CDR2 SQIVND (reference sequence). Losses at the gene ends were 5 bases for V and 3 bases for J; bases not matched to a gene: 9. The CDR3 spells CASSPVAGTLYNEQFF. CDR3 nucleotide sequence: TGTGCCAGTAGTCCCGTAGCGGGGACGCTCTACAATGAGCAGTTCTTC.

V and J are TRBV6-1 and TRBJ1-5; D gene unclear. Germline lookup yields CDR1 MNHNS and CDR2 SASEGT. This CDR3 has 15 residues. Trimming removed 0 bases at V and 5 bases at J, with 11 bases between. The CDR3 spells CASSEARRAYQPQHF. CDR3 sequence (DNA): TGTGCCAGCAGTGAAGCGCGGAGGGCGTATCAGCCCCAGCATTTT.

The rearrangement uses TRBV5-6 and TRBJ2-1; D may be TRBD2 (6 bases). The CDR3 spans 16 residues. The germline V gene has CDR1 SGHDT and CDR2 YYEEEE. Trimming took off 4 bases at V and 8 bases at J, with 22 bases between the two ends. CDR3: CASSPGVAAQDDEQFF. The CDR3 bases are TGTGCCAGCAGCCCGGGGGTAGCGGCCCAGGACGATGAGCAGTTCTTC. Full variable domain (outside the CDR3, taken from reference TRBV5-6 and TRBJ2-1): DAGVTQSPTHLIKTRGQQVTLRCSPKSGHDTVSWYQQALGQGPQFIFQYYEEEERQRGNFPDRFSGHQFPNYSSELNVNALLLGDSALYLCASSPGVAAQDDEQFFGPGTRLTVL.

The chain carries TRBV7-7 and TRBJ2-5, with 7 bases matching TRBD1. Germline CDR1 SSHAT, CDR2 FNYEAQ (reference sequence). The CDR3 has 14 amino acids. J gave up 7 bases and V 5 bases, and 10 bases lay outside the gene matches. CDR3 nucleotides: TGTGCCAGCAGCCGCACAGGGACAGCAGGGACCCAGTACTTC. Translated: CASSRTGTAGTQYF.

The chain has TRBV7-2 and TRBJ2-1, with TRBD2 matching 7 bases. Trimming at V came to 1 base and at J to 2 bases, leaving 2 bases not matched to a gene. Germline CDR1 SGHTA, CDR2 FQGNSA. The CDR3 runs to 15 residues. CDR3 sequence: CASSLGRGAYNEQFF. In DNA, the CDR3 is TGTGCCAGCAGCTTAGGACGGGGGGCCTACAATGAGCAGTTCTTC.

The chain employs TRBV29-1 and TRBJ1-1; 8 bases fit TRBD1. Germline V gene lookup returns CDR1 SQVTM and CDR2 ANQGSEA. V shed 2 bases and J 4 bases; nucleotides not matched to a gene: 6. CDR3 length equals 14 residues. CDR3 sequence (DNA): TGCAGCGTTGAACGCGGACAGGGAATCACTGAAGCTTTCTTT. Its protein product is CSVERGQGITEAFF.

In its sample, this clone is medium-sized (0.01 to 0.1%). The rearrangement joins TRBV4-2 to TRBJ2-3; 12 bases are a match to TRBD2. The germline gives CDR1 LGHNA, CDR2 YNFKEQ. V was pared by 3 bases and J by 4 bases, with 5 bases of the junction left unmatched. The CDR3 is 16 residues long. CDR3 residues: CASSQTTSGSADTQYF. The CDR3 DNA reads TGTGCCAGCAGCCAGACGACTAGCGGGAGTGCAGATACGCAGTATTTT.

The V and J genes are TRBV5-5 and TRBJ2-7; 10 bases are a match to TRBD1. This CDR3 is built from 16 residues. The junction had 5 bases not matched to a gene; V was cut back by 0 bases and J by 2 bases. CDR1 is SGHKS, CDR2 YYEKEE, per germline (reference sequence). The CDR3 reads CASSLGWTGGTYEQYF. CDR3 sequence (DNA): TGTGCCAGCAGCTTGGGTTGGACAGGGGGAACCTACGAGCAGTACTTC.

This sequence joins TRBV30 and TRBJ2-7; TRBD2 is a possible D gene (7 bases). The V gene lost 0 bases and the J gene lost 8 bases, with 20 bases spanning the gap. Germline CDR1 GTSNPN, CDR2 SVGIG (reference sequence). The CDR3 is 15 amino acids. The CDR3 bases are TGTGCCTGGAGTGTAGGGGGAGGGTCGAAGGCGAAGCAGTACTTC. Translated: CAWSVGGGSKAKQYF.

This clone has more than one count but fewer than ten. The chain links TRBV4-3 to TRBJ2-2; weak D call: TRBD1 (6 bases). V was pared by 0 bases and J by 5 bases, with 13 bases between. Per germline, CDR1 LGHNA and CDR2 YSLEER. There are 16 residues in the CDR3. The CDR3, as DNA: TGCGCCAGCAGCCAAGAGGGAACAGGGTGGACCGGGGAGCTGTTTTTT. Its protein product is CASSQEGTGWTGELFF.

This clone was detected only once. This rearrangement joins TRBV29-1 to TRBJ2-7; 7 bases agree with TRBD1. V trimming: 7 bases; J trimming: 0 bases; junction bases outside the gene matches: 3. Germline V gives CDR1 SQVTM, CDR2 ANQGSEA. The CDR3 spans 12 residues. CDR3: CSARDSSYEQYF. The DNA of the CDR3 is TGCAGCGCCCGGGACAGCTCCTACGAGCAGTACTTC.

The gene calls are TRBV7-2 and TRBJ1-2, with 7 bases matching TRBD1. CDR1 SGHTA and CDR2 FQGNSA come from the germline V gene. The CDR3 is made up of 14 amino acids. The J segment lost 5 bases and the V segment lost 6 bases, leaving 9 bases of the junction unmatched. CDR3 amino acids: CASSRQGVGYGYTF. The CDR3 nucleotides read TGTGCCAGCAGTCGACAGGGAGTAGGATATGGCTACACCTTC.